A single sample is the source of the 27 T cell receptor beta chains below, sequenced in a study of blood T cell repertoires in COVID-19. Only in-frame clones appear in the TCRdb table, and some are missing; sequencing was by immunoSEQ multiplex PCR. Altogether approximately 350,000 clones are present, 87% being singletons, with the ten largest covering 2.5% to 3%. The source material was PBMCs or T cells enriched from blood (not recorded which). The origin of the receptors is a woman aged 25 to 39 who had recovered from COVID-19.

The chain has TRBV4-2 and TRBJ2-1, with 9 bases aligning to TRBD2. This CDR3 contains 20 residues. Germline V gene lookup returns CDR1 LGHNA and CDR2 YNFKEQ. Trimming at V came to 1 base and at J to 3 bases, leaving 16 bases not matched to a gene. The CDR3 DNA is TGTGCCAGCAGCCAAGCCCGGACTAGCGCCTCATCCACGTACTACAATGAGCAGTTCTTC. The encoded protein is CASSQARTSASSTYYNEQFF.

The rearrangement links TRBV7-2 to TRBJ2-2; TRBD2 aligns across 11 bases. The germline CDR1 and CDR2 sequences are SGHTA and FQGNSA. V lost 1 base to trimming and J lost 1 base; unmatched junction nucleotides: 2. The CDR3 has 17 amino acids. The CDR3 sequence is CASSLVAGGRNTGELFF. DNA for the CDR3: TGTGCCAGCAGCTTAGTAGCGGGAGGGAGGAACACCGGGGAGCTGTTTTTT.

The chain has TRBV13 and TRBJ2-1; the D gene is possibly TRBD1 (6 bases). V was clipped by 1 base and J by 4 bases, with 14 bases between them. Germline loops: CDR1 PRHDT, CDR2 FYEKMQ (reference sequence). The CDR3 loop spans 16 amino acids. The CDR3, as DNA: TGTGCCAGCAGCTTAGAGGTGGGGGCCTTATACAATGAGCAGTTCTTC. As protein: CASSLEVGALYNEQFF.

J is TRBJ2-1 and V is TRBV11-3; a weak D match, TRBD2 (6 bases). Trimming left V 5 bases short and J 2 bases short, with 22 bases between. The CDR3 totals 18 residues. Germline-derived CDR1 and CDR2 are SGHNT and YENEEA. The CDR3 coding sequence is TGTGCCAGCAGCAACCGGGGGAGTCGGACTCATGCCTACAATGAGCAGTTCTTC. Amino acids: CASSNRGSRTHAYNEQFF. The full variable domain, in which reference TRBV11-3 and TRBJ2-1 provide the parts outside the CDR3, is EAGVVQSPRYKIIEKKQPVAFWCNPISGHNTLYWYLQNLGQGPELLIRYENEEAVDDSQLPKDRFSAERLKGVDSTLKIQPAELGDSAVYLCASSNRGSRTHAYNEQFFGPGTRLTVL.

The chain carries TRBV5-4 and TRBJ2-5; no definite D call. Looked up from germline, CDR1 is SGHNT and CDR2 is YYREEE (reference sequence). The CDR3 runs to 13 residues. V was cut by 0 bases and J by 0 bases, with 3 bases left in between. The CDR3 nucleotides read TGTGCCAGCAGCTTGGCAGACCAAGAGACCCAGTACTTC. Its protein product is CASSLADQETQYF. The full variable domain, in which reference TRBV5-4 and TRBJ2-5 provide the parts outside the CDR3, is ETGVTQSPTHLIKTRGQQVTLRCSSQSGHNTVSWYQQALGQGPQFIFQYYREEENGRGNFPPRFSGLQFPNYSSELNVNALELDDSALYLCASSLADQETQYFGPGTRLLVL.

The DNA of the CDR3 is TGTGCCAGCAGTATACAGGGGGCGACGGGCTACGAGCAGTACTTC. Its translation: CASSIQGATGYEQYF. The J gene is TRBJ2-7, the V gene TRBV27, with 9 bases that match TRBD1. V lost 5 bases, J lost 3 bases, and 8 bases stayed unmatched. This CDR3 has 15 residues. Germline V gives CDR1 MNHEY, CDR2 SMNVEV (reference sequence).

This sequence joins TRBV12-3 or TRBV12-4 and TRBJ2-5; 7 bases fit TRBD2. The CDR3 runs 12 residues. V trimming: 6 bases; J trimming: 5 bases; junction bases outside the gene matches: 3. CDR3 protein: CASRPSGETQYF. DNA of the CDR3: TGTGCCAGCAGACCTAGCGGCGAGACCCAGTACTTC.

The V and J genes are TRBV3-1 (or the pseudogene TRBV3-2) and TRBJ1-2, with a tentative D call TRBD1 (5 bases). Germline V lookup: CDR1 LGHDT, CDR2 YNNKEL (reference sequence). V was clipped by 1 base and J by 0 bases, with 9 bases between them. CDR3 length: 15 amino acids. The CDR3 nucleotides read TGTGCCAGCAGCCAAGCGGGGACTGCTAACTATGGCTACACCTTC. Translation: CASSQAGTANYGYTF.

The rearrangement uses TRBV19 and TRBJ2-3; a possible D gene is TRBD1 (5 bases). Looked up from germline, CDR1 is LNHDA and CDR2 is SQIVND (reference sequence). The CDR3 covers 14 residues. V was shortened by 3 bases and J by 3 bases, with 10 bases between the two germline ends. The chain's CDR3 is CASSIGQGTDTQYF. The CDR3 nucleotides read TGTGCCAGTAGTATCGGGCAGGGAACAGATACGCAGTATTTT. The entire variable domain, with the rest obtained from reference TRBV19 and TRBJ2-3, is as follows: DGGITQSPKYLFRKEGQNVTLSCEQNLNHDAMYWYRQDPGQGLRLIYYSQIVNDFQKGDIAEGYSVSREKKESFPLTVTSAQKNPTAFYLCASSIGQGTDTQYFGPGTRLTVL.

The chain uses TRBV11-3 and TRBJ2-1; D is perhaps TRBD2 (5 bases). Trimming took 0 bases from V and 0 from J, leaving 15 bases between them. The CDR3 consists of 18 residues. Germline CDR1 and CDR2: SGHNT and YENEEA. CDR3 in DNA: TGTGCCAGCAGCTTAGATCACGGCGGGTCAAGCTCCTACAATGAGCAGTTCTTC. Translation gives CASSLDHGGSSSYNEQFF.

The chain joins TRBV11-1 to TRBJ2-7; 8 bases match TRBD1. Germline V gene data show CDR1 as SGHAT and CDR2 as FQDESV (reference sequence). Unmatched junction bases numbered 10, after V lost 5 bases and J lost 1 base. The CDR3 consists of 16 residues. CDR3 sequence: CASSPMTGELSYEQYF. DNA for the CDR3: TGTGCCAGCAGCCCAATGACAGGGGAACTATCCTACGAGCAGTACTTC. Together with reference TRBV11-1 and TRBJ2-7, the CDR3 gives the full variable domain: EAEVAQSPRYKITEKSQAVAFWCDPISGHATLYWYRQILGQGPELLVQFQDESVVDDSQLPKDRFSAERLKGVDSTLKIQPAELGDSAMYLCASSPMTGELSYEQYFGPGTRLTVT.

In its sample, this clone was seen once. The chain has TRBV9 and TRBJ2-5, with 8 bases matching TRBD2. The V segment lost 0 bases and the J segment 1 base; nucleotides outside the gene matches: 5. The CDR3 runs to 16 residues. Germline CDR1 is SGDLS and CDR2 is YYNGEE. CDR3 DNA: TGTGCCAGCAGCGTAGGGGGCGGGGGGACCCAAGAGACCCAGTACTTC. Translation: CASSVGGGGTQETQYF.

The chain joins TRBV14 to TRBJ1-1, with a possible D match to TRBD1 (6 bases). Looked up from germline, CDR1 is SGHDN and CDR2 is FVKESK. The CDR3 has 13 amino acids. V gave up 5 bases and J gave up 0 bases, with 7 bases separating them. CDR3 sequence (DNA): TGTGCCAGCAGCGGACAGATGAACACTGAAGCTTTCTTT. This codes for CASSGQMNTEAFF.

This rearrangement joins TRBV7-7 to TRBJ2-1; 8 nucleotides agree with TRBD2. This CDR3 is 13 amino acids long. Per the germline V gene, CDR1 is SSHAT and CDR2 is FNYEAQ (reference sequence). The CDR3 here is CASPGGPKGEQFF. The CDR3 region has the DNA TGTGCTAGCCCGGGGGGGCCGAAGGGTGAGCAGTTCTTC.

The chain combines TRBV28 with TRBJ1-2, with 10 bases identical to TRBD1. V lost 5 bases and J lost 4; bases outside the gene matches: 7. Per germline, CDR1 MDHEN and CDR2 SYDVKM. The CDR3 extends over 15 amino acids. In DNA, the CDR3 is TGTGCCAGCAGTCTGACAGGGGGCCCCCGCTATGGCTACACCTTC. Residues: CASSLTGGPRYGYTF.

The chain employs TRBV29-1 and TRBJ2-5; possibly TRBD1 for D (5 bases). The V gene's germline CDR1 is SQVTM and CDR2 ANQGSEA. This CDR3 contains 15 residues. V was shortened by 1 base and J by 3 bases, with 15 bases between the two germline ends. The CDR3 region is CSVEGPRGLKETQYF. The CDR3 nucleotides are TGCAGCGTTGAAGGTCCAAGGGGATTAAAAGAGACCCAGTACTTC.

This clone was seen once. This sequence joins TRBV11-3 and TRBJ1-1; TRBD1 is a possible D gene (6 bases). The CDR3 runs to 13 residues. Looked up from germline, CDR1 is SGHNT and CDR2 is YENEEA. The germline V and J ends were trimmed by 5 bases and 5 bases, with 12 bases remaining between them. This chain's CDR3 is CASSRTGRTEAFF. The DNA for the CDR3 is TGTGCCAGCAGCCGAACAGGGAGAACTGAAGCTTTCTTT.

This sequence joins TRBV4-1 and TRBJ1-4, with TRBD1 as a possible D gene (5 bases). Germline loops: CDR1 MGHRA, CDR2 YSYEKL. This CDR3 contains 14 residues. V shed 3 bases and J shed 5 bases, with 10 bases lying between them. The CDR3 sequence is CASSHRVENEKLFF. The DNA for the CDR3 is TGCGCCAGCAGCCACAGGGTAGAGAATGAAAAACTGTTTTTT.

A single count supports this clone. The CDR3 here is CASSLRLGATDTQYF. CDR3 coding DNA: TGCGCCAGCAGCCTCCGATTGGGAGCCACAGATACGCAGTATTTT. V and J are TRBV4-1 and TRBJ2-3; tentative D call: TRBD2 (5 bases). Trimming cost V 4 bases and J 2 bases, with 13 bases left between them. The germline V gene encodes CDR1 MGHRA and CDR2 YSYEKL. The CDR3 extends over 15 amino acids.

V usage is TRBV27 and J usage is TRBJ2-5, with TRBD2 matching over 9 bases. The V gene end was trimmed by 3 bases and the J gene end by 0 bases; junction bases not matched to a gene: 5. The germline gives CDR1 MNHEY, CDR2 SMNVEV (reference sequence). The CDR3 is 16 amino acids. Here the CDR3 reads CASSLAAGGNQETQYF. DNA for the CDR3: TGTGCCAGCAGTTTGGCAGCGGGGGGCAACCAAGAGACCCAGTACTTC.

This clone was seen a handful of times. The rearrangement links TRBV7-8 to TRBJ1-1; D gene uncertain. CDR1 is SGHVS and CDR2 is FQNEAQ in the germline V gene. The CDR3 contains 12 residues. V gave up 1 base and J gave up 10 bases, with 10 bases separating them. The CDR3 region is CASSLVGEIAFF. DNA for the CDR3: TGTGCCAGCAGCTTAGTGGGAGAGATAGCTTTCTTT.

The chain employs TRBV7-9 and TRBJ2-1, with D perhaps TRBD2 (5 bases). Germline CDR1 and CDR2: SEHNR and FQNEAQ (reference sequence). Trimming stripped 1 base from V and 0 bases from J, with 10 bases between. This CDR3 contains 16 residues. This CDR3 reads CASSLETGSSYNEQFF. As DNA, the CDR3 is TGTGCCAGCAGCTTAGAGACGGGAAGCTCCTACAATGAGCAGTTCTTC. Variable domain in full (rest from reference TRBV7-9 and TRBJ2-1): DTGVSQNPRHKITKRGQNVTFRCDPISEHNRLYWYRQTLGQGPEFLTYFQNEAQLEKSRLLSDRFSAERPKGSFSTLEIQRTEQGDSAMYLCASSLETGSSYNEQFFGPGTRLTVL.

This clone was recorded once. V is TRBV5-4 and J is TRBJ2-3; TRBD2 is a possible D gene (7 bases). Between the trimmed V and J ends, which lost 9 bases and 4 bases, there was a span of 21 bases. Germline lookup yields CDR1 SGHNT and CDR2 YYREEE (reference sequence). The CDR3 has 15 residues. CDR3 loop: CATSFAGAPADTQYF. CDR3 bases: TGTGCCACCTCCTTCGCGGGGGCGCCCGCAGATACGCAGTATTTT.

The chain has TRBV27 and TRBJ2-7, with D possibly TRBD2 on 6 matching bases. Trimming stripped 8 bases from V and 1 base from J, with 9 bases between. Germline V gives CDR1 MNHEY, CDR2 SMNVEV (reference sequence). The CDR3 covers 12 residues. The CDR3 is CASWDSSYEQYF. For the CDR3, the DNA is TGTGCCAGCTGGGACTCTTCCTACGAGCAGTACTTC.

V is TRBV7-6 and J is TRBJ2-3; TRBD2 matches at 14 bases. The CDR3 spans 18 residues. Germline CDR1 is SGHVS and CDR2 is FNYEAQ. V gave up 3 bases and J gave up 2 bases; unmatched junction bases: 7. CDR3 residues: CASSFGLAGGTITDTQYF. CDR3 sequence (DNA): TGTGCCAGCAGCTTCGGACTAGCGGGGGGTACTATCACAGATACGCAGTATTTT.

The chain recombines TRBV4-1 with TRBJ2-2; D is possibly TRBD2 (6 bases). This CDR3 comprises 15 residues. Germline V gene data show CDR1 as MGHRA and CDR2 as YSYEKL. V lost 4 bases and J lost 8, with 17 bases in between. The CDR3 region has the DNA TGCGCCAGCAGCCTTCGGACATCAGGGACTGGGGAGCTGTTTTTT. Translating gives CASSLRTSGTGELFF.

The chain employs TRBV27 and TRBJ2-6; 8 bases agree with TRBD1. V was pared by 4 bases and J by 2 bases, with 10 bases of the junction left unmatched. This CDR3 has 18 residues. Germline loops: CDR1 MNHEY, CDR2 SMNVEV (reference sequence). CDR3 nucleotides: TGTGCCAGCAGTTCGCACAGGGGGACCCTGCCTGGGGCCAACGTCCTGACTTTC. Translated, it gives CASSSHRGTLPGANVLTF.